This section outlines one T cell receptor (beta chain) sequence together with its context. The antigen is not known. Some clones are missing from TCRdb's copy, which holds only in-frame ones; the method was immunoSEQ multiplex PCR. The sample consists of 95,000 to 150,000 clones, over 75% of them appearing once. The data derive from a study of T cell responses to AZD1222 COVID-19 vaccine. Whole-study findings and limits: White British ancestry dominated among donors, who included more females, and clonal diversity was possibly underestimated.

This CDR3 comprises 18 residues. Per the germline V gene, CDR1 is SNHLY and CDR2 is FYNNEI. V was clipped by 7 bases and J by 6 bases; unmatched bases: 19. The clonotype comes from an adult in good health. V is TRBV2 and J is TRBJ1-5; 9 bases are a match to TRBD1. This sample comprised peripheral blood, obtained on day 0 of AZD1222 vaccination. The CDR3: CASKRGGSGQGVFQPQHF. For the CDR3, the DNA is TGTGCCAGCAAACGCGGGGGATCGGGACAGGGCGTATTTCAGCCCCAGCATTTT. The full variable domain, completed using reference TRBV2 and TRBJ1-5, is EPEVTQTPSHQVTQMGQEVILRCVPISNHLYFYWYRQILGQKVEFLVSFYNNEISEKSEIFDDQFSVERPDGSNFTLKIRSTKLEDSAMYFCASKRGGSGQGVFQPQHFGDGTRLSIL.